This record concerns one T cell receptor (beta chain) sequence. Its antigen is undetermined. The CDR3 length is 11 residues. Germline values: CDR1 SGHRS, CDR2 YFSETQ. The ends were cut back, 3 bases at V and 14 bases at J, with 12 bases in the middle. This sample was included in a study of blood T cells in healthy people across ages. Findings and caveats of the study: The study found more naive CD4+ cells and higher diversity in long-lived than aged donors. Age advanced and TCR beta diversity per million T cells fell, roughly linearly.

In terms of origin and age, donors were healthy Caucasian individuals from Russia aged roughly 6 to 95. Together with a sample-barcoded 5' primer, a J-beta primer mix was included in a second PCR lasting 7 to 11 cycles. Template switching added a 12-random-nucleotide identifier to every cDNA molecule. TCRdb analysed the 5' RACE reads with MiXCR anew, one entry per CDR3 protein. The data contain fewer than 2 million distinct CDR3 sequences, about 39% of them singletons. The sequenced sample consisted of blood. This TCR derives from a human donor in good health. The chain carries TRBV5-1 and TRBJ2-1; D remains ambiguous. CDR3 protein: CASSSTGRKFF. CDR3 nucleotides: TGCGCCAGCAGCTCGACCGGGCGGAAGTTCTTC.